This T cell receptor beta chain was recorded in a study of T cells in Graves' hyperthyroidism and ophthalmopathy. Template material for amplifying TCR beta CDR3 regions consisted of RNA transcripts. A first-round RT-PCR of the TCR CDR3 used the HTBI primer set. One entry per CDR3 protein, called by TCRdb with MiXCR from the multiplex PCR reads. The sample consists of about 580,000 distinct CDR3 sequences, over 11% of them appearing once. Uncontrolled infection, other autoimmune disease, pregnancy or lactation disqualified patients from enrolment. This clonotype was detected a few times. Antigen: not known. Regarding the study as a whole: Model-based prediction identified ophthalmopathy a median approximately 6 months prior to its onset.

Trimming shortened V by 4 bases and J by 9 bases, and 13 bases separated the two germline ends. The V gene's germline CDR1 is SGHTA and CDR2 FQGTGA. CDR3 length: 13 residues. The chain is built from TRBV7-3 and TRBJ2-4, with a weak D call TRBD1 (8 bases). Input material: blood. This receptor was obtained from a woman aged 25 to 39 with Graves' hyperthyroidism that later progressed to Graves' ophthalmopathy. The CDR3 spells CASSSDREGIQYF. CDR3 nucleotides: TGTGCCAGCAGCTCGGACAGGGAGGGCATTCAGTACTTC. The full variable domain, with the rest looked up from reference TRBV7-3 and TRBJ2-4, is GAGVSQTPSNKVTEKGKYVELRCDPISGHTALYWYRQSLGQGPEFLIYFQGTGAADDSGLPNDRFFAVRPEGSVSTLKIQRTERGDSAVYLCASSSDREGIQYFGAGTRLSVL.